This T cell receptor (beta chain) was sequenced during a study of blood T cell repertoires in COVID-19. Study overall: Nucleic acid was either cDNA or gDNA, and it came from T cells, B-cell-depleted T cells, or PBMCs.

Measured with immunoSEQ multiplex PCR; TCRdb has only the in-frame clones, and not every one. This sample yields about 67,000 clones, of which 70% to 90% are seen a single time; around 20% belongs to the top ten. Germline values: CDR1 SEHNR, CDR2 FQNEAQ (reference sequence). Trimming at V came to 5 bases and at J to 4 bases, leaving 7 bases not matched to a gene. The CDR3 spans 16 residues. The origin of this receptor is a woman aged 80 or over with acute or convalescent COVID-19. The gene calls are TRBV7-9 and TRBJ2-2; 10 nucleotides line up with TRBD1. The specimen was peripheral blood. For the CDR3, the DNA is TGTGCCAGCAGCGAGGGGGGACAGGGGAGCACCGGGGAGCTGTTTTTT. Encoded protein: CASSEGGQGSTGELFF. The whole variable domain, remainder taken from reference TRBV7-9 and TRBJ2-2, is DTGVSQNPRHKITKRGQNVTFRCDPISEHNRLYWYRQTLGQGPEFLTYFQNEAQLEKSRLLSDRFSAERPKGSFSTLEIQRTEQGDSAMYLCASSEGGQGSTGELFFGEGSRLTVL.